The 19 T cell receptor beta chains given below trace back to one sample, sequenced in a study of T cell responses to AZD1222 COVID-19 vaccine. Profiling relied on immunoSEQ multiplex PCR, and the TCRdb table lists in-frame clones only, not all of them. The sample consists of more than 95,000 clones, 90% of them appearing once. The sample here was peripheral blood, taken on day 0 of AZD1222 vaccination. The source is an adult in good health.

J is TRBJ2-3 and V is TRBV27; a possible D gene is TRBD2 (5 bases). Germline CDR1 is MNHEY and CDR2 is SMNVEV (reference sequence). Trimming pared 6 bases from V and 4 bases from J, leaving 14 bases between. The CDR3 runs to 14 residues. The CDR3 protein is CASSPQEDADTQYF. In nucleotides, the CDR3 is TGTGCCAGCAGCCCCCAGGAGGACGCAGATACGCAGTATTTT.

The chain uses TRBV27 and TRBJ2-1; 10 bases agree with TRBD2. The CDR3 is 16 amino acids. Looked up from germline, CDR1 is MNHEY and CDR2 is SMNVEV (reference sequence). J lost 8 bases, V lost 3 bases, and 10 bases had no gene match. The CDR3 protein is CASSFRSGRALHEQFF. The CDR3 coding sequence is TGTGCCAGCAGTTTTAGGAGCGGGAGGGCCCTCCATGAGCAGTTCTTC.

V usage is TRBV11-2 and J usage is TRBJ1-3; D unclear. The length of the CDR3 is 14 residues. Trimming removed 2 bases at V and 4 bases at J, with 9 bases between. CDR1 is SGHAT and CDR2 is FQNNGV in the germline V gene. CDR3 DNA: TGTGCCAGCAGCTTAAATGAGGTGGGAAACACCATATATTTT. Translation: CASSLNEVGNTIYF.

V usage is TRBV5-4 and J usage is TRBJ2-3; D perhaps matches TRBD2 (7 bases). Germline loops: CDR1 SGHNT, CDR2 YYREEE (reference sequence). V lost 9 bases and J lost 1, with 18 bases in between. The CDR3 contains 15 residues. CDR3 in amino acids: CAISTGGGGTDTQYF. The CDR3 DNA sequence: TGTGCCATCTCTACAGGAGGGGGGGGCACAGATACGCAGTATTTT.

The V call is TRBV3-1 (or the pseudogene TRBV3-2), the J call TRBJ2-7, with 9 bases that match TRBD1. Germline loops: CDR1 LGHDT, CDR2 YNNKEL (reference sequence). Trimming at V came to 4 bases and at J to 3 bases, leaving 4 bases not matched to a gene. The CDR3 spans 14 residues. The CDR3: CASSPRQGGYEQYF. In DNA, the CDR3 is TGTGCCAGCAGCCCCCGACAGGGGGGCTACGAGCAGTACTTC.

This sequence joins TRBV2 and TRBJ2-1, with 14 bases aligning to TRBD2. Unmatched junction bases numbered 8, after V lost 5 bases and J lost 8 bases. Per germline, CDR1 SNHLY and CDR2 FYNNEI. The CDR3 is 16 amino acids. CDR3 DNA sequence: TGTGCCAGCAGTACCGGGACTAGCGGGAGTATTTATGAGCAGTTCTTC. Encoded protein: CASSTGTSGSIYEQFF.

The chain is built from TRBV6-2 or TRBV6-3 and TRBJ2-2; 8 bases are shared with TRBD2. This CDR3 is built from 16 residues. With V trimmed by 6 bases and J by 1 base, 7 bases remained unmatched. Germline assignment: CDR1 MNHEY and CDR2 SVGEGT. CDR3 in amino acids: CASSPRTSRNTGELFF. For the CDR3, the DNA is TGTGCCAGCAGCCCAAGGACTAGCAGGAACACCGGGGAGCTGTTTTTT.

This chain connects TRBV6-5 to TRBJ1-5, with a possible D match to TRBD1 (6 bases). There are 15 residues in the CDR3. Germline-derived CDR1 and CDR2 are MNHEY and SVGAGI. Trimming cost V 2 bases and J 6 bases, with 14 bases left between them. In DNA, the CDR3 is TGTGCCAGCAGTTACCGGGCAGGGGTAGGTCAGCCCCAGCATTTT. Residues: CASSYRAGVGQPQHF.

The chain combines TRBV9 with TRBJ1-6; D is uncertain. The CDR3 sequence is 15 residues long. Trimming took off 4 bases at V and 4 bases at J, with 12 bases between the two ends. The V gene's germline CDR1 is SGDLS and CDR2 YYNGEE. Here the CDR3 DNA reads TGTGCCAGCAGCCCAAGCGGGCAGTATAATTCACCCCTCCACTTT. It codes for CASSPSGQYNSPLHF.

V and J are TRBV11-1 and TRBJ1-3; D is perhaps TRBD1 (5 bases). The CDR3 contains 14 residues. V was shortened by 6 bases and J by 2 bases, with 11 bases between the two germline ends. Per germline, CDR1 SGHAT and CDR2 FQDESV (reference sequence). The CDR3 coding sequence is TGTGCCAGCAGAGGAAGGGGAACTGGAAACACCATATATTTT. As protein: CASRGRGTGNTIYF.

The chain has TRBV7-8 and TRBJ1-1; D not certain. With 1 base removed from V and 6 bases from J, the gap between germline ends came to 9 bases. Germline CDR1 SGHVS, CDR2 FQNEAQ. The CDR3 has 13 amino acids. This CDR3 is CASSLVIPAEAFF. In nucleotides, the CDR3 is TGTGCCAGCAGCTTAGTTATTCCCGCTGAAGCTTTCTTT.

The count of this clone is one. The chain has TRBV4-1 and TRBJ1-5; 9 nucleotides agree with TRBD1. The V gene end was trimmed by 6 bases and the J gene end by 4 bases; junction bases not matched to a gene: 7. The CDR3 contains 15 residues. Germline values: CDR1 MGHRA, CDR2 YSYEKL. The CDR3 DNA reads as TGCGCCAGCAGAGAGACAGGGGGGAAGAATCAGCCCCAGCATTTT. Protein product: CASRETGGKNQPQHF.

This clone appeared once. V gene TRBV19 combines with J gene TRBJ2-1; 7 nucleotides align to TRBD2. The CDR3 is 16 amino acids. The J segment lost 4 bases and the V segment lost 5 bases, leaving 11 bases of the junction unmatched. Germline loops: CDR1 LNHDA, CDR2 SQIVND (reference sequence). The CDR3 DNA sequence: TGTGCCAGTAGTTACAGCGGGAATAACCGTTACAATGAGCAGTTCTTC. Its protein product is CASSYSGNNRYNEQFF. Supplemented by reference TRBV19 and TRBJ2-1, the full variable domain reads DGGITQSPKYLFRKEGQNVTLSCEQNLNHDAMYWYRQDPGQGLRLIYYSQIVNDFQKGDIAEGYSVSREKKESFPLTVTSAQKNPTAFYLCASSYSGNNRYNEQFFGPGTRLTVL.

The rearrangement joins TRBV3-1 (or the pseudogene TRBV3-2) to TRBJ2-3, with 9 bases fitting TRBD2. Germline assignment: CDR1 LGHDT and CDR2 YNNKEL (reference sequence). The CDR3 extends over 13 amino acids. Germline trimming cut 0 bases from V and 11 bases from J; bases unmatched to any gene: 3. This chain's CDR3 is CASSQESGRMQYF. CDR3 DNA sequence: TGTGCCAGCAGCCAAGAAAGCGGGAGGATGCAGTATTTT.

The genes are TRBV30 and TRBJ2-7; 10 bases match TRBD2. Germline CDR1 is GTSNPN and CDR2 is SVGIG (reference sequence). V dropped 2 bases and J dropped 5; count of bases not matched to a gene: 6. The CDR3 runs 14 residues. The CDR3 bases are TGTGCCTGGAGTAAGCTAGCGGGAGACAACGAGCAGTACTTC. This encodes CAWSKLAGDNEQYF. The variable domain in full, completed from reference TRBV30 and TRBJ2-7, reads SQTIHQWPATLVQPVGSPLSLECTVEGTSNPNLYWYRQAAGRGLQLLFYSVGIGQISSEVPQNLSASRPQDRQFILSSKKLLLSDSGFYLCAWSKLAGDNEQYFGPGTRLTVT.

The V call is TRBV6-2 or TRBV6-3, the J call TRBJ1-2, with D possibly TRBD1 on 5 matching bases. Between the trimmed V and J ends, which lost 6 bases and 4 bases, there was a span of 18 bases. The germline CDR1 and CDR2 sequences are MNHEY and SVGEGT. The CDR3 contains 15 residues. CDR3 region: CASSDSPGTGYGYTF. In DNA, the CDR3 is TGTGCCAGCAGCGACAGCCCCGGGACTGGCTATGGCTACACCTTC.

The chain is built from TRBV28 and TRBJ1-1; TRBD1 agrees at 8 bases. The germline CDR1 and CDR2 sequences are MDHEN and SYDVKM. V shed 6 bases and J 5 bases; nucleotides not matched to a gene: 11. This CDR3 has 15 residues. The CDR3 loop reads CASRRLQGVRTEAFF. The CDR3 DNA sequence: TGTGCCAGCAGACGACTACAGGGGGTAAGAACTGAAGCTTTCTTT.

This clone was recorded once. The chain uses TRBV5-1 and TRBJ2-7, with TRBD1 matching 9 bases. The germline V gene encodes CDR1 SGHRS and CDR2 YFSETQ. The CDR3 contains 13 residues. V was pared by 4 bases and J by 5 bases, with 4 bases of the junction left unmatched. CDR3 region: CASSRGQGDEQYF. As DNA, the CDR3 is TGCGCCAGCAGCCGGGGACAGGGTGACGAGCAGTACTTC.

This chain uses TRBV5-1 with TRBJ2-3; TRBD2 aligns across 7 bases. The V gene's germline CDR1 is SGHRS and CDR2 YFSETQ. The trim removed 0 bases at V and 1 base at J, leaving 14 bases unmatched. CDR3 length: 19 residues. The CDR3 protein is CASSLAGSGIMGGTDTQYF. In nucleotides, the CDR3 is TGCGCCAGCAGCTTGGCCGGGAGCGGGATTATGGGGGGCACAGATACGCAGTATTTT.